These 24 T cell receptor beta chains came from one sample sequenced in a study of blood T cell repertoires in COVID-19. TCRdb's copy holds only in-frame clones and misses some; the assay was immunoSEQ multiplex PCR. Among about 76,000 clones listed, more than 90% were seen once. The sample consisted of peripheral blood. The source is a human donor in a cohort sampled during active COVID-19.

This chain joins TRBV6-5 and TRBJ1-6, with D uncertain. The V end lost 2 bases, the J end lost 6 bases, and 8 bases lay between the germline ends. Germline V CDR1 and CDR2: MNHEY, SVGAGI. The CDR3 sequence is 14 residues long. CDR3 bases: TGTGCCAGCAGTTACAGGGAGGGTAATTCACCCCTCCACTTT. Translating it yields CASSYREGNSPLHF.

V is TRBV27 and J is TRBJ2-4; TRBD1 might be the D (5 bases). Looked up from germline, CDR1 is MNHEY and CDR2 is SMNVEV (reference sequence). Trimming cost V 2 bases and J 0 bases, with 14 bases left between them. The CDR3 is 17 residues long. The CDR3, as DNA: TGTGCCAGCAGTTTAAGTAGGGGTACTCTAGCCAAAAACATTCAGTACTTC. This encodes CASSLSRGTLAKNIQYF.

For this clone: Within the sample, other DNA sequences also encode this same CDR3. The V gene is TRBV3-1 (or the pseudogene TRBV3-2), the J gene TRBJ2-7, with 11 bases aligning to TRBD2. This CDR3 is built from 16 residues. V lost 1 base and J lost 7; bases outside the gene matches: 9. From germline, CDR1 is LGHDT and CDR2 YNNKEL (reference sequence). In DNA form, the CDR3 reads TGTGCCAGCAGCCAAGGTACTAGCGGGAGATTGGGGGAGCAGTACTTC. Encoded protein: CASSQGTSGRLGEQYF.

The chain has TRBV29-1 and TRBJ2-5; perhaps TRBD2 as D (6 bases). In germline, CDR1 is SQVTM, CDR2 ANQGSEA. This CDR3 contains 12 residues. With 4 bases removed from V and 3 bases from J, the gap between germline ends came to 9 bases. Written as DNA, the CDR3 is TGCAGCGTTGGGGGGGAAGAAGAGACCCAGTACTTC. Its protein product is CSVGGEEETQYF.

The J gene is TRBJ2-5, the V gene TRBV2; the match to TRBD1 covers 8 bases. This CDR3 has 12 amino acids. The V segment lost 4 bases and the J segment 12 bases; nucleotides outside the gene matches: 7. The germline V gene has CDR1 SNHLY and CDR2 FYNNEI. As DNA, the CDR3 is TGTGCCAGCAGTGCCCTAGAACAGGGGGAGTACTTC. Translation: CASSALEQGEYF.

In DNA form, the CDR3 reads TGTGCCAGCAGCTTGGCCGGCGAGCCAGGCAATGAGCAGTTCTTC. It specifies CASSLAGEPGNEQFF. The chain couples TRBV5-8 to TRBJ2-1; D remains ambiguous. V lost 0 bases and J lost 6, with 13 bases in between. Germline loops: CDR1 SGHTS, CDR2 YDEGEE. The CDR3 spans 15 residues.

This chain uses TRBV19 with TRBJ1-2, with 11 bases identical to TRBD1. The CDR3 spans 14 residues. Germline values: CDR1 LNHDA, CDR2 SQIVND (reference sequence). J gave up 8 bases and V 2 bases, and 4 bases lay outside the gene matches. The CDR3 coding sequence is TGTGCCAGTAGTATATGGGGACAGGGGGTCGGCTACACCTTC. It is translated as CASSIWGQGVGYTF.

The chain is built from TRBV28 and TRBJ2-1; 10 bases match TRBD2. J gave up 0 bases and V 6 bases, and 2 bases lay outside the gene matches. CDR3 length: 15 residues. Germline CDR1 reads MDHEN; CDR2 reads SYDVKM. The CDR3 sequence: CASSLAGVSYNEQFF. CDR3 in DNA: TGTGCCAGCAGCCTAGCGGGAGTCTCCTACAATGAGCAGTTCTTC.

This chain uses TRBV12-3 or TRBV12-4 with TRBJ2-7, with 8 bases aligning to TRBD2. CDR3 length: 13 amino acids. Trimming cost V 8 bases and J 3 bases; bases outside gene matches: 6. CDR3 sequence: CASRSSGSYEQYF. The CDR3, as DNA: TGTGCCAGCCGGAGCAGCGGGAGCTACGAGCAGTACTTC.

This chain joins TRBV30 and TRBJ2-1; 10 bases fit TRBD1. Germline CDR1 reads GTSNPN; CDR2 reads SVGIG (reference sequence). J lost 4 bases, V lost 2 bases, and 2 bases had no gene match. The length of the CDR3 is 14 residues. CDR3 sequence reads: CAWSLDRGYNEQFF. The CDR3 nucleotides read TGTGCCTGGAGTTTGGACAGGGGGTACAATGAGCAGTTCTTC.

This clone showed up just once. The genes are TRBV9 and TRBJ2-4; TRBD2 might be the D (6 bases). This CDR3 has 14 residues. Germline V CDR1 and CDR2: SGDLS, YYNGEE. Trimming pared 2 bases from V and 5 bases from J, leaving 11 bases between. Here the CDR3 DNA reads TGTGCCAGCAGCGTCGGACTAACCGAAAACATTCAGTACTTC. Its translation is CASSVGLTENIQYF.

The V and J genes are TRBV11-3 and TRBJ2-2; 8 bases match TRBD2. The CDR3 totals 16 residues. CDR1 is SGHNT, CDR2 YENEEA, per germline. The J segment lost 4 bases and the V segment lost 3 bases, leaving 7 bases of the junction unmatched. For the CDR3, the DNA is TGTGCCAGCAGCTTGAGTAGCGGGGCGGGCACCGGGGAGCTGTTTTTT. Its translation: CASSLSSGAGTGELFF.

The chain carries TRBV4-2 and TRBJ1-4; the D gene is possibly TRBD1 (6 bases). Germline CDR1 and CDR2: LGHNA and YNFKEQ. There are 15 residues in the CDR3. Trimming shortened V by 4 bases and J by 8 bases, and 17 bases separated the two germline ends. CDR3 protein: CASSLGQGSQEKLFF. CDR3 nucleotides: TGTGCCAGCAGCCTAGGTCAGGGGAGTCAGGAAAAACTGTTTTTT.

The rearrangement uses TRBV5-4 and TRBJ2-3, with D possibly matching TRBD2 (6 bases). The CDR3 totals 19 residues. Germline values: CDR1 SGHNT, CDR2 YYREEE (reference sequence). V lost 0 bases and J 3 bases, leaving 23 bases between the germline ends. The CDR3 DNA sequence: TGTGCCAGCAGCTTGGCTAGAGGCGGGGCGCATTATACGACAGATACGCAGTATTTT. Its translation is CASSLARGGAHYTTDTQYF.

The CDR3, as DNA: TGTGCCAGCAGTGAATCTCGGGGAATACATCCAGATACGCAGTATTTT. Translation: CASSESRGIHPDTQYF. The chain is built from TRBV25-1 and TRBJ2-3; D may be TRBD2 (5 bases). This CDR3 has 16 amino acids. Germline V gene data show CDR1 as MGHDK and CDR2 as SYGVNS. V was shortened by 1 base and J by 4 bases, with 15 bases between the two germline ends.

J is TRBJ2-7 and V is TRBV5-1, with 12 bases fitting TRBD2. Germline V CDR1 and CDR2: SGHRS, YFSETQ. V shed 4 bases and J 5 bases; nucleotides not matched to a gene: 7. The CDR3 extends over 15 amino acids. CDR3 sequence reads: CASSTATSGSDEQYF. Here the CDR3 DNA reads TGCGCCAGCAGCACTGCGACTAGCGGGAGCGACGAGCAGTACTTC.

The V and J genes are TRBV6-2 or TRBV6-3 and TRBJ2-3; a possible D gene is TRBD2 (7 bases). Germline V lookup: CDR1 MNHEY, CDR2 SVGEGT. V was pared by 4 bases and J by 4 bases, with 15 bases between. There are 15 residues in the CDR3. The CDR3 coding sequence is TGTGCCAGCAGTTTTAGAGGCGGGGGCGCAGATACGCAGTATTTT. Its protein product is CASSFRGGGADTQYF.

Only one count was recorded for this clone. The gene calls are TRBV5-6 and TRBJ2-7; D is perhaps TRBD2 (6 bases). Germline V gene data show CDR1 as SGHDT and CDR2 as YYEEEE. The CDR3 spans 16 residues. The germline V and J ends were trimmed by 0 bases and 2 bases, with 15 bases remaining between them. The CDR3 here is CASSLGPGTSPYEQYF. CDR3 nucleotide sequence: TGTGCCAGCAGCTTGGGCCCCGGGACTTCTCCCTACGAGCAGTACTTC.

The CDR3 DNA follows: TGTGCCAGCAGTTACAGTCCTAGCGGACGCCTATACGAGCAGTACTTC. It specifies CASSYSPSGRLYEQYF. The chain carries TRBV6-2 or TRBV6-3 and TRBJ2-7, with 7 bases fitting TRBD2. This CDR3 spans 16 amino acids. Per germline, CDR1 MNHEY and CDR2 SVGEGT. J gave up 4 bases and V 2 bases, and 11 bases lay outside the gene matches.

The chain uses TRBV25-1 and TRBJ2-7, with TRBD1 identical over 9 bases. Trimming took 0 bases from V and 4 from J; bases not matched to a gene: 4. This CDR3 has 15 residues. Germline V gene data show CDR1 as MGHDK and CDR2 as SYGVNS. The CDR3 loop reads CASSEYIQGAYEQYF. As DNA, the CDR3 is TGTGCCAGCAGTGAATATATACAGGGGGCTTACGAGCAGTACTTC.

The chain recombines TRBV27 with TRBJ2-7, with a tentative D call TRBD2 (6 bases). This CDR3 has 13 amino acids. The germline CDR1 and CDR2 sequences are MNHEY and SMNVEV (reference sequence). V lost 3 bases and J lost 7, with 13 bases in between. The CDR3 spells CASSFALAGEQYF. The CDR3 DNA follows: TGTGCCAGCAGTTTTGCACTAGCTGGAGAGCAGTACTTC.

This sequence joins TRBV4-3 and TRBJ1-3; D call uncertain. CDR1 is LGHNA, CDR2 YSLEER, per germline. This CDR3 is 14 amino acids long. V dropped 0 bases and J dropped 4 bases, with 7 bases sitting between them. Written as DNA, the CDR3 is TGCGCCAGCAGCCAAGAAACACCCGGAAACACCATATATTTT. It codes for CASSQETPGNTIYF.

This clone showed up just once. The chain recombines TRBV27 with TRBJ2-7; D might be TRBD2 (5 bases). Trimming removed 8 bases from V and 4 bases from J, with 12 bases in between. CDR3 size: 12 residues. Germline loops: CDR1 MNHEY, CDR2 SMNVEV (reference sequence). CDR3 DNA: TGTGCCAGCCGAGGGATGAATTACGAGCAGTACTTC. This codes for CASRGMNYEQYF.

The V gene is TRBV19, the J gene TRBJ2-1; TRBD2 matches at 8 bases. Germline CDR1 reads LNHDA; CDR2 reads SQIVND (reference sequence). Trimming cost V 3 bases and J 4 bases; bases outside gene matches: 5. The CDR3 is made up of 15 amino acids. CDR3 sequence reads: CASSIDGGDYNEQFF. In DNA form, the CDR3 reads TGTGCCAGTAGTATCGACGGGGGGGATTACAATGAGCAGTTCTTC.